A selection of T cell receptor beta chains follows, all from one sample in a study of cytomegalovirus exposure and HLA in healthy donors. The method was immunoSEQ multiplex PCR; TCRdb's version includes in-frame clones alone and lacks a portion of them. The table has about 130,000 clones, more than 70% seen once. Sequenced input: PBMCs. The origin of the receptors is a man under 40 in good health and CMV-seronegative. The CDR3 runs from the conserved cysteine through the conserved F or W. A D gene is named only where the DNA matches it firmly. Size tells how often a clone was seen (once, few, many) or the class of an expanded clone, and some rows leave it out.

cdr3_aa,cdr3_nt,v_call,d_call,j_call,clone_size
CAWTQGLRTEAFF,TGTGCCTGGACACAGGGCTTGAGGACTGAAGCTTTCTTT,TRBV30,-,TRBJ1-1,-
CASSDSGGGEQFF,TGTGCCAGCAGCGATTCGGGGGGCGGAGAGCAGTTCTTC,TRBV7-9,-,TRBJ2-1,once
CASSQDSQGEAFF,TGTGCCAGCAGCCAAGACAGCCAGGGAGAAGCTTTCTTT,TRBV4-2,-,TRBJ1-1,-
CASTSRRAGVNTGELFF,TGTGCCAGCACCAGTCGAAGGGCCGGGGTGAACACCGGGGAGCTGTTTTTT,TRBV2,-,TRBJ2-2,-
CASRPGEVGEAFF,TGTGCCAGCCGACCAGGGGAAGTCGGTGAAGCTTTCTTT,TRBV6-1,-,TRBJ1-1,-
CASLDGSTQETQYF,TGTGCCAGCCTCGACGGTTCGACTCAAGAGACCCAGTACTTC,TRBV28,-,TRBJ2-5,-
CASSLFGGKGYGYTF,TGTGCCAGCAGCTTATTCGGGGGTAAAGGCTATGGCTACACCTTC,TRBV11-2,-,TRBJ1-2,once
CASSGEETGELFF,TGTGCCAGCAGTGGGGAGGAGACCGGGGAGCTGTTTTTT,TRBV2,-,TRBJ2-2,few
CASRRTGTEYGYTF,TGTGCCAGCAGAAGGACCGGGACAGAGTATGGCTACACCTTC,TRBV27,TRBD1,TRBJ1-2,-
CASHPGWSEAFF,TGTGCCAGCCACCCAGGGTGGTCTGAAGCTTTCTTT,TRBV6-5,-,TRBJ1-1,-
CASSPTGVILAKDYEQYF,TGTGCCAGCAGTCCTACAGGGGTAATCCTAGCGAAAGACTACGAGCAGTACTTC,TRBV27,-,TRBJ2-7,-
CASSDSPLATYNEQFF,TGTGCCAGCAGTGACTCCCCGTTAGCGACCTACAATGAGCAGTTCTTC,TRBV6-4,-,TRBJ2-1,-
CASSQEGSGGRGLRNGYTF,TGCGCCAGCAGCCAAGAAGGTTCGGGCGGACGAGGGCTGAGAAATGGCTACACCTTC,TRBV4-1,-,TRBJ1-2,-
CASSFIQGSGETQYF,TGTGCCAGCAGTTTCATACAGGGGTCAGGAGAGACCCAGTACTTC,TRBV6-1,TRBD1,TRBJ2-5,once
CASSNPMATVQYF,TGTGCCAGTAGTAACCCGATGGCCACCGTTCAGTACTTC,TRBV19,-,TRBJ2-4,-
CASSVDGTVEFF,TGTGCCAGCAGCGTAGATGGGACAGTTGAGTTCTTC,TRBV9,TRBD1,TRBJ2-1,-
CASREAGAGVRSSGELFF,TGTGCCAGCAGAGAGGCGGGAGCTGGCGTTCGTTCATCCGGGGAGCTGTTTTTT,TRBV25-1,TRBD2,TRBJ2-2,-
CASSAGEFSGNTIYF,TGTGCCAGCAGCGCGGGGGAATTCTCTGGAAACACCATATATTTT,TRBV9,-,TRBJ1-3,once